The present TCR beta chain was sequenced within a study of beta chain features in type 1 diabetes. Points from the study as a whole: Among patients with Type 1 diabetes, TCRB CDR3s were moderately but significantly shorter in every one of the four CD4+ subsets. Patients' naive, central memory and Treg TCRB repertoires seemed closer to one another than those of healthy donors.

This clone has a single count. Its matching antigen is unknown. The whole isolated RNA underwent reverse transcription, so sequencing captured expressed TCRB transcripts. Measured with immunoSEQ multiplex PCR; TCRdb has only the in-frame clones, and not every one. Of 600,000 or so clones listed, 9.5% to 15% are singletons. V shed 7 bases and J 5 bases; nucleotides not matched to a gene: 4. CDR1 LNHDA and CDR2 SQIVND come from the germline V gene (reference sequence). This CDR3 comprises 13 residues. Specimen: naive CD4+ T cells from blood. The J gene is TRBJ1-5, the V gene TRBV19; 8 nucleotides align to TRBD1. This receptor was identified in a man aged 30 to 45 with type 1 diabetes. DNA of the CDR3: TGTGCCAGTAAGAGGGACAGGTATCAGCCCCAGCATTTT. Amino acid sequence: CASKRDRYQPQHF.